Listed below are T cell receptor beta chains from one sample, sequenced in a study of blood T cell repertoires in COVID-19. Here immunoSEQ multiplex PCR was the method, and the copy in TCRdb shows in-frame clones only, minus some. Among about 160,000 clones listed, approximately 84% were seen once. The source material was peripheral blood. The receptors here all came from an elderly woman with acute or convalescent COVID-19. The CDR3 runs from the conserved cysteine through the conserved F or W. Fields, in order: J gene, V gene, clone size, D gene, CDR3 protein, CDR3 DNA. The D gene is left open where the match is weak. Not every row has a clone size; where given, it reads once, few, many or a size class.

TRBJ2-1	TRBV2	NA	NA	CASSGLSRNEQFF	TGTGCCAGCAGTGGGCTTAGCCGTAATGAGCAGTTCTTC
TRBJ2-3	TRBV7-6	NA	TRBD2	CASSFRGLAELSTDTQYF	TGTGCCAGCAGCTTTCGGGGACTAGCGGAACTTAGCACAGATACGCAGTATTTT
TRBJ1-2	TRBV2	NA	TRBD1	CASSGPGQGTVYGYTF	TGTGCCAGCAGTGGCCCCGGACAGGGAACGGTGTATGGCTACACCTTC
TRBJ1-4	TRBV6-1	few	NA	CASSGTPGTTNEKLFF	TGTGCCAGCAGTGGAACTCCCGGGACAACGAATGAAAAACTGTTTTTT
TRBJ2-1	TRBV6-6	NA	NA	CASSYFGGQSNEQFF	TGTGCCAGCAGTTACTTCGGGGGGCAGAGCAATGAGCAGTTCTTC
TRBJ1-2	TRBV6-5	once	NA	CASTNGGGSHYGYTF	TGTGCCAGCACTAACGGGGGGGGATCCCACTATGGCTACACCTTC
TRBJ1-5	TRBV3-1/TRBV3-2	NA	NA	CASSQGRDQPQHF	TGTGCCAGCAGCCAGGGCAGAGACCAGCCCCAGCATTTT
TRBJ2-4	TRBV30	NA	TRBD2	CAWSPRGASGIIQYF	TGTGCCTGGAGTCCCCGAGGGGCTAGCGGGATTATTCAGTACTTC
TRBJ2-5	TRBV19	NA	TRBD2	CASSIREAVRETQYF	TGTGCCAGTAGTATACGGGAGGCGGTACGAGAGACCCAGTACTTC
TRBJ2-3	TRBV11-2	once	TRBD1	CASSLQGDGTDTQYF	TGTGCCAGCAGCTTACAGGGGGATGGCACAGATACGCAGTATTTT
TRBJ2-7	TRBV7-2	NA	NA	CASSQSRSGYEQYF	TGTGCCAGCAGCCAGAGTAGATCGGGGTACGAGCAGTACTTC
TRBJ1-2	TRBV29-1	NA	TRBD1	CSVESQGTHGYTF	TGCAGCGTTGAATCACAGGGGACCCATGGCTACACCTTC
TRBJ1-6	TRBV5-1	NA	NA	CASSTYMTGGALDNSPLHF	TGCGCCAGCAGCACATATATGACAGGCGGCGCCCTTGATAATTCACCCCTCCACTTT
TRBJ2-7	TRBV5-1	NA	TRBD2	CASSLAGGGYEQYF	TGCGCCAGCAGCTTGGCCGGCGGGGGATACGAGCAGTACTTC
TRBJ2-5	TRBV5-4	NA	TRBD1	CASSSPGQGETQYF	TGTGCCAGCAGCTCGCCGGGACAGGGAGAGACCCAGTACTTC
TRBJ2-1	TRBV9	NA	NA	CASSPGSNQGEQFF	TGTGCCAGCAGCCCCGGGAGTAACCAGGGTGAGCAGTTCTTC
TRBJ2-1	TRBV7-6	NA	TRBD1	CASSSLGQGPIPLYNEQFF	TGTGCCAGCAGCTCCTTGGGACAGGGGCCAATTCCCCTTTACAATGAGCAGTTCTTC
TRBJ2-1	TRBV5-1	few	NA	CASSHRPSRRGYNEQFF	TGCGCCAGCAGCCATAGACCTAGCAGGAGAGGGTACAATGAGCAGTTCTTC
TRBJ2-7	TRBV10-1	NA	NA	CASSDYLRGQYF	TGCGCCAGCAGTGACTATTTACGAGGGCAGTACTTC
TRBJ2-2	TRBV4-1	NA	TRBD2	CASSPFHFSGRAPEVSSGELFF	TGCGCCAGCAGCCCATTTCACTTTAGCGGGAGGGCGCCGGAAGTTTCATCCGGGGAGCTGTTTTTT
TRBJ2-7	TRBV19	NA	NA	CASSIGPDGAYEQYF	TGTGCCAGCTCTATCGGCCCGGACGGGGCCTACGAGCAGTACTTC
TRBJ2-2	TRBV18	NA	NA	CASSPPSGHGTGELFF	TGTGCCAGCTCACCACCGTCAGGTCATGGGACCGGGGAGCTGTTTTTT
TRBJ1-1	TRBV2	NA	NA	CASSEQNTEAFF	TGTGCCAGCAGTGAACAAAACACTGAAGCTTTCTTT
TRBJ2-1	TRBV29-1	NA	TRBD2	CSLGTREQFF	TGCAGCTTGGGGACTAGAGAGCAGTTCTTC
TRBJ2-1	TRBV4-3	NA	TRBD2	CASSQELAGYNEQFF	TGCGCCAGCAGCCAAGAACTAGCGGGTTACAATGAGCAGTTCTTC
TRBJ1-6	TRBV10-2	NA	NA	CASSDRLAGGSPLHF	TGCGCCAGCAGTGACCGCCTCGCCGGAGGTTCACCCCTCCACTTT
TRBJ2-2	TRBV6-5	NA	NA	CASRQTGGVELFF	TGTGCCAGCAGACAAACTGGCGGGGTCGAGCTGTTTTTT
TRBJ1-5	TRBV29-1	NA	TRBD1	CSVALQGAGNQPQHF	TGCAGCGTCGCATTACAGGGGGCTGGCAATCAGCCCCAGCATTTT
TRBJ2-1	TRBV7-9	NA	NA	CASSSSGTAGNEQFF	TGTGCCAGCAGCTCCTCGGGGACTGCGGGCAATGAGCAGTTCTTC
TRBJ1-2	TRBV4-1	NA	TRBD1	CASSQTGTDYGYTF	TGCGCCAGCAGCCAAACCGGGACAGACTATGGCTACACCTTC
TRBJ2-7	TRBV4-3	few	NA	CASSQDYLTLSYEQYF	TGCGCCAGCAGCCAAGATTACCTGACACTTTCCTACGAGCAGTACTTC
TRBJ2-7	TRBV5-1	NA	NA	CASSGSGYEQYF	TGCGCCAGCAGCGGTAGCGGCTACGAGCAGTACTTC
TRBJ2-1	TRBV11-2	NA	NA	CASSLGGAYNEQFF	TGTGCCAGCAGCTTAGGGGGGGCCTACAATGAGCAGTTCTTC
TRBJ1-3	TRBV7-9	NA	NA	CASSPQGPDSGNTIYF	TGTGCCAGCAGCCCGCAGGGGCCCGACTCTGGAAACACCATATATTTT
TRBJ1-5	TRBV7-2	NA	NA	CASSPGGGAHQPQHF	TGTGCCAGCAGCCCCGGGGGAGGGGCTCATCAGCCCCAGCATTTT
TRBJ2-7	TRBV5-4	NA	TRBD1	CASSLGTGINYEQYF	TGTGCCAGCAGCTTAGGGACAGGGATTAACTACGAGCAGTACTTC
TRBJ2-3	TRBV6-6	once	TRBD1	CASSYSIGQGADTQYF	TGTGCCAGCAGTTACTCGATAGGACAGGGGGCTGATACGCAGTATTTT
TRBJ1-1	TRBV20-1	NA	NA	CSARAYTEAFF	TGCAGTGCCAGGGCCTACACTGAAGCTTTCTTT
TRBJ2-5	TRBV5-5	NA	TRBD2	CASSSGLAGVETQYF	TGTGCCAGCAGCTCTGGACTAGCGGGAGTAGAGACCCAGTACTTC
TRBJ1-1	TRBV7-2	NA	NA	CASSVPGEGMNTEAFF	TGTGCCAGCAGCGTACCAGGGGAGGGGATGAACACTGAAGCTTTCTTT
TRBJ2-5	TRBV12-3/TRBV12-4	NA	NA	CASSLGQYLAQYF	TGTGCCAGCAGTTTAGGGCAGTATCTGGCCCAGTACTTC
TRBJ2-1	TRBV19	few	TRBD2	CASSIGTSGSNEQFF	TGTGCCAGTAGTATCGGGACTAGCGGGAGCAATGAGCAGTTCTTC
TRBJ1-2	TRBV19	NA	NA	CASSGQGRVNYGYTF	TGTGCCAGTAGTGGGCAGGGCAGGGTTAACTATGGCTACACCTTC
TRBJ1-1	TRBV28	NA	NA	CAIDSNGRTEAFF	TGTGCCATCGACAGCAACGGACGGACTGAAGCTTTCTTT
TRBJ2-1	TRBV29-1	NA	NA	CSVDPKGGEQFF	TGCAGCGTTGACCCTAAGGGGGGGGAGCAGTTCTTC